The present TCR beta chain was sequenced within a study of control samples from healthy donors and cancer patients. Libraries were prepared by immunoSEQ multiplex PCR; TCRdb keeps only in-frame clonotypes and omits some of them. The table has some 100,000 clones, 87% seen once; the top ten hold 18%. The germline gives CDR1 LGHDT, CDR2 YNNKEL (reference sequence). Trimming left V 4 bases short and J 9 bases short, with 22 bases between. The CDR3 spans 17 residues. This clonotype originated in a woman in her 50s in good health. The specimen was blood. The chain recombines TRBV3-1 (or the pseudogene TRBV3-2) with TRBJ1-6, with D possibly being TRBD1 (6 bases). The chain's CDR3 is CASSPPLRTGYRSPLHF. As DNA, the CDR3 is TGTGCCAGCAGCCCTCCTCTCCGCACAGGGTACCGTTCACCCCTCCACTTT.